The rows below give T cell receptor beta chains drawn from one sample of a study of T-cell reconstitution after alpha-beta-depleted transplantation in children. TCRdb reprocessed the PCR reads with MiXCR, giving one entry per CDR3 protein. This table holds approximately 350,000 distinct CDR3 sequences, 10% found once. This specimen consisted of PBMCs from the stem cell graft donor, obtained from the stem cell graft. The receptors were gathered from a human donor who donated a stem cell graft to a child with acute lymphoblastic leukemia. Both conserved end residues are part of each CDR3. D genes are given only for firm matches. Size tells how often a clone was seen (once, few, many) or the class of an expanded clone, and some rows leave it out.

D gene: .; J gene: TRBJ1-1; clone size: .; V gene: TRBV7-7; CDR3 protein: CASSLRTDTEAFF; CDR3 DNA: TGTGCTAGCAGCTTGCGGACTGACACTGAAGCTTTCTTT
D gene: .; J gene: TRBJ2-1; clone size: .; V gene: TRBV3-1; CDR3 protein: CASSLRAKKQFF; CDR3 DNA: TGTGCCAGCAGTCTCAGGGCCAAAAAGCAGTTCTTC
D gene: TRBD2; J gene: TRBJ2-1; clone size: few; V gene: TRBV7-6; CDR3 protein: CASSLKDGVGGRMDEQFF; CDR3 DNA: TGTGCCAGCAGCTTAAAGGACGGAGTGGGCGGGAGAATGGATGAGCAGTTCTTC
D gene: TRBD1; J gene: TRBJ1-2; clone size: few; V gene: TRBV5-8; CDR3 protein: CASSYRDRAGDGYTF; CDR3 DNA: TGTGCCAGCAGCTATCGGGACAGGGCCGGTGACGGCTACACCTTC
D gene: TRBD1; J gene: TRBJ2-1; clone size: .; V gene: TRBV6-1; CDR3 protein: CASGLRQGNNEQFF; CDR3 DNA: TGTGCCAGCGGGCTGCGACAGGGCAACAATGAGCAGTTCTTC
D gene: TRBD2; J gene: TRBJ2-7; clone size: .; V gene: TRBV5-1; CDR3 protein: CASSAGLADYEQYF; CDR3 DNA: TGCGCCAGCAGCGCGGGACTAGCGGACTACGAGCAGTACTTC
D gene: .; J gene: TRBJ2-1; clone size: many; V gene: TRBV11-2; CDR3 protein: CASSSKFEQFF; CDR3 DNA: TGTGCCAGCAGCTCAAAGTTTGAGCAGTTCTTC
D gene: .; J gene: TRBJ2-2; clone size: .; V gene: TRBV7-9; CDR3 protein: CASSLEGRATGELFF; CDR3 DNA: TGTGCCAGCAGCTTAGAGGGGCGCGCGACCGGGGAGCTGTTTTTT
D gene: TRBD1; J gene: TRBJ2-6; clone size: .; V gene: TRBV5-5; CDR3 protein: CASSYSSKGANGLTF; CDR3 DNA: TGTGCCAGCAGCTATTCTTCGAAGGGGGCCAACGGCCTGACTTTC
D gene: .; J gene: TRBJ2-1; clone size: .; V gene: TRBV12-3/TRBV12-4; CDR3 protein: CASSWTRNEDEQFF; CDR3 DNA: TGTGCCAGCAGCTGGACCAGAAATGAGGATGAGCAGTTCTTC
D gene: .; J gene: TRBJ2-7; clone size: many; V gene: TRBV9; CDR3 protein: CASSGDTDYEQYF; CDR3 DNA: TGTGCCAGCAGCGGGGACACCGACTACGAGCAGTACTTC
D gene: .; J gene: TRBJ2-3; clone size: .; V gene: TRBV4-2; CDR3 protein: CASSQPWTTDTQYF; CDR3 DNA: TGTGCCAGCAGCCAACCCTGGACTACCGATACGCAGTATTTT
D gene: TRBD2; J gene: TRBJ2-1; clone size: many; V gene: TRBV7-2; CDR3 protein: CASSRTSGSANEQFF; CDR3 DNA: TGTGCCAGCAGCCGGACTAGCGGGAGCGCGAATGAGCAGTTCTTC